A single sample gave rise to the 8 T cell receptor beta chains below, sequenced in a study of technical replicates of blood from a handful of donors. Data came from immunoSEQ multiplex PCR; TCRdb stores just in-frame clones and leaves some out. Here the sample spans approximately 76,000 clones, 95% to 98% being singletons. The material sequenced was T cells isolated from PBMCs. Source of these receptors: a human donor in good health.

This chain joins TRBV7-9 and TRBJ1-2; no reliable D call. The CDR3 covers 14 residues. Germline V gene lookup returns CDR1 SEHNR and CDR2 FQNEAQ (reference sequence). V shed 5 bases and J shed 7 bases, with 17 bases lying between them. CDR3 bases: TGTGCCAGCAGCCACAGCGAAGTAGGAGGTGGCTACACCTTC. Encoded protein: CASSHSEVGGGYTF.

This chain connects TRBV10-1 to TRBJ2-3, with 8 bases fitting TRBD2. This CDR3 has 16 residues. Germline V gene data show CDR1 as WNHNN and CDR2 as SYGVQD (reference sequence). The ends lost 3 bases at V and 0 bases at J; junction bases unmatched: 5. This CDR3 is CASSDSASGSTDTQYF. As DNA, the CDR3 is TGCGCCAGCAGTGATTCGGCTAGCGGGAGCACAGATACGCAGTATTTT.

The chain employs TRBV11-3 and TRBJ2-1, with 10 bases aligning to TRBD2. V trimming: 6 bases; J trimming: 7 bases; junction bases outside the gene matches: 9. This CDR3 contains 15 residues. Germline V gene lookup returns CDR1 SGHNT and CDR2 YENEEA. CDR3 sequence (DNA): TGTGCCAGCAGTCCCACTAGCGGGGTATATAATGAGCAGTTCTTC. Its protein is CASSPTSGVYNEQFF.

The chain recombines TRBV7-7 with TRBJ2-3; 9 nucleotides match TRBD1. This CDR3 is built from 16 residues. From germline, CDR1 is SSHAT and CDR2 FNYEAQ (reference sequence). Losses at the gene ends were 6 bases for V and 6 bases for J; bases not matched to a gene: 13. DNA of the CDR3: TGTGCCAGCAGTCCAACCGGGACAGGGCCCTCGGATACGCAGTATTTT. Its protein product is CASSPTGTGPSDTQYF.

The chain links TRBV19 to TRBJ2-3; D perhaps matches TRBD2 (6 bases). V was shortened by 7 bases and J by 4 bases, with 18 bases between the two germline ends. The CDR3 length is 15 residues. Germline lookup yields CDR1 LNHDA and CDR2 SQIVND (reference sequence). The CDR3 region has the DNA TGTGCCAGTAAGGGGAATCGGGGGTTGTCAGATACGCAGTATTTT. Its translation: CASKGNRGLSDTQYF.

This chain connects TRBV30 to TRBJ1-5, with D maybe TRBD1 (6 bases). Trimming cost V 1 base and J 1 base, with 8 bases left between them. This CDR3 region has 14 residues. Germline V CDR1 and CDR2: GTSNPN, SVGIG (reference sequence). CDR3 DNA sequence: TGTGCCTGGAGTGGGGGGCCCAGCAATCAGCCCCAGCATTTT. As protein: CAWSGGPSNQPQHF.

The chain employs TRBV7-9 and TRBJ2-7; 11 positions agree with TRBD2. V was clipped by 5 bases and J by 5 bases; unmatched bases: 20. The CDR3 loop spans 19 amino acids. In germline, CDR1 is SEHNR, CDR2 FQNEAQ (reference sequence). The CDR3 here is CASSPTLAGAGIRIHEQYF. CDR3 sequence (DNA): TGTGCCAGCAGCCCAACACTAGCGGGAGCGGGAATTAGGATCCACGAGCAGTACTTC. Together with reference TRBV7-9 and TRBJ2-7, the CDR3 gives the full variable domain: DTGVSQNPRHKITKRGQNVTFRCDPISEHNRLYWYRQTLGQGPEFLTYFQNEAQLEKSRLLSDRFSAERPKGSFSTLEIQRTEQGDSAMYLCASSPTLAGAGIRIHEQYFGPGTRLTVT.

This chain connects TRBV6-5 to TRBJ1-4; TRBD1 might be the D (5 bases). CDR3 length: 11 residues. Per the germline V gene, CDR1 is MNHEY and CDR2 is SVGAGI. The germline V and J ends were trimmed by 11 bases and 1 base, with 5 bases remaining between them. The CDR3 DNA is TGTGCCGACAGAACTAATGAAAAACTGTTTTTT. It encodes CADRTNEKLFF.